The clone carrying this T cell receptor beta chain was seen a few times. From the 5' RACE reads, TCRdb called clonotypes with MiXCR, one entry per CDR3 protein. The sample holds 170,000 or so distinct CDR3 sequences; about a fifth are singletons and the top ten take more than 20%. The data originate from a study of T-cell memory formation after mild COVID-19. CDR3 length: 15 residues. In germline, CDR1 is KGHSH, CDR2 LQKENI. The germline V and J ends were trimmed by 2 bases and 1 base, with 9 bases remaining between them. The specimen sequenced was PBMCs or a T cell subset sorted from them (not recorded which). V gene TRBV18 combines with J gene TRBJ1-5; D is uncertain. The receptor was isolated from an adult woman who had mild COVID-19 (a few samples of this study predate the infection). Cell type and time point are not known. The CDR3 sequence is CASSPGQQSNQPQHF. In nucleotides, the CDR3 is TGTGCCAGCTCACCAGGCCAGCAGAGCAATCAGCCCCAGCATTTT.